The 2 T cell receptor beta chains below were found in one sample sequenced in a study of human T cells and chemical hapten exposure. MiXCR, applied by TCRdb to the RACE reads, yields one record per CDR3 protein. The sample contains approximately 32,000 distinct CDR3 sequences, 5.8% of which appear only once. Time point noted: patch test 3, about 24 weeks after DPC sensitization. Stated treatment: therapeutic diphenylcyclopropenone sensitization with weekly scalp DPC. The sample was whole blood, taken in connection with sensitization to the hapten diphenylcyclopropenone (DPC). The source of these receptors is a man aged 25 to 40 with alopecia areata. Some clones in this sample may be carry-over from other donors' samples.

This clonotype was seen at least ten times. V gene TRBV30 combines with J gene TRBJ2-7, with D perhaps TRBD2 (5 bases). Trimming cost V 6 bases and J 2 bases, with 17 bases left between them. This CDR3 spans 14 amino acids. Germline CDR1 and CDR2: GTSNPN and SVGIG (reference sequence). The CDR3 sequence: CACPSGESAYEQYF. For the CDR3, the DNA is TGTGCCTGTCCATCCGGGGAATCGGCCTACGAGCAGTACTTC.

This clonotype was seen ten or more times. The chain combines TRBV29-1 with TRBJ2-1, with 9 bases identical to TRBD2. Losses at the gene ends were 5 bases for V and 0 bases for J; bases not matched to a gene: 2. Germline CDR1 SQVTM, CDR2 ANQGSEA. This CDR3 has 14 residues. The CDR3 is CSVLAGSSYNEQFF. DNA of the CDR3: TGCAGCGTTCTAGCGGGGAGCTCCTACAATGAGCAGTTCTTC.